These 10 T cell receptor beta chains share one sample of origin, sequenced in a study of CD8+CD57+ T cells in acquired aplastic anemia. Genomic DNA was employed as the template in profiling TCR beta VDJ and CDR3. TCRdb called the reads again in MiXCR, with one record for every CDR3 protein. The data hold over 150,000 distinct CDR3 sequences, with roughly 48% observed a single time. Sequencing used sorted CD4+, CD8+, or CD8+CD57+ T cells (not recorded which) from PBMCs. All receptors come from a human donor in good health.

This clonotype was counted at least ten times. This chain uses TRBV3-1 with TRBJ2-7, with D perhaps matching TRBD1 or TRBD2 (6 bases each). This CDR3 spans 15 amino acids. CDR1 and CDR2 from the germline V gene are LGHDT and YNNKEL (reference sequence). Trimming shortened V by 0 bases and J by 1 base, and 10 bases separated the two germline ends. In nucleotides, the CDR3 is TGTGCCAGCAGCCAAGAAAGGGGGAGGTCCTACGAGCAGTACTTC. Amino acids: CASSQERGRSYEQYF.

This rearrangement joins TRBV29-1 to TRBJ2-3, with TRBD2 identical over 9 bases. V shed 8 bases, J shed 2 bases, and the junction held 11 bases outside the gene matches. Germline CDR1 is SQVTM and CDR2 is ANQGSEA. CDR3 length: 15 amino acids. CDR3 sequence reads: CSSSGIAGVTDTQYF. CDR3 sequence (DNA): TGCAGCTCCTCTGGGATAGCGGGGGTCACAGATACGCAGTATTTT.

The chain recombines TRBV20-1 with TRBJ2-1; D is undetermined. The CDR3 totals 11 residues. CDR1 DFQATT and CDR2 SNEGSKA come from the germline V gene (reference sequence). V lost 6 bases and J lost 4, with 7 bases in between. CDR3 nucleotides: TGCAGTGCGCCAGTGTACAATGAGCAGTTCTTC. Amino acid sequence: CSAPVYNEQFF.

This clonotype came up a few times. The V gene is TRBV24-1, the J gene TRBJ2-3; D ambiguous. CDR1 KGHDR and CDR2 SFDVKD come from the germline V gene. This CDR3 has 12 residues. Trimming removed 1 base at V and 4 bases at J, with 2 bases between. Written as DNA, the CDR3 is TGTGCCACCAGTGATTTATCAGATACGCAGTATTTT. Translating it yields CATSDLSDTQYF.

A few counts support this clonotype. This chain uses TRBV7-3 with TRBJ1-6; D gene ambiguous. Trimming pared 5 bases from V and 7 bases from J, leaving 9 bases between. Germline V lookup: CDR1 SGHTA, CDR2 FQGTGA. The CDR3 is made up of 13 amino acids. DNA for the CDR3: TGTGCCAGCAGCCCTACAGTGAATTCACCCCTCCACTTT. It yields the protein CASSPTVNSPLHF.

This clonotype was seen more than once but under ten times. The J gene is TRBJ1-6, the V gene TRBV29-1, with D uncertain. V lost 4 bases and J lost 9, with 10 bases in between. The germline CDR1 and CDR2 sequences are SQVTM and ANQGSEA. CDR3 size: 12 residues. As DNA, the CDR3 is TGCAGCGTTGCCTGGGATGGTTCACCCCTCCACTTT. It codes for CSVAWDGSPLHF.

About this clonotype itself: A much larger clone differs by one base, so this may be a read error. The V gene is TRBV11-2, the J gene TRBJ2-7; D is uncertain. The V gene lost 5 bases and the J gene lost 2 bases, with 10 bases spanning the gap. The CDR3 extends over 13 amino acids. Germline V gene data show CDR1 as SGHAT and CDR2 as FQNNGV. The chain's CDR3 is CASSPRYTYEQYF. The CDR3 DNA follows: TGTGCCAGCAGCCCCAGATATACCTACGAGCAGTACTTC.

The sample holds one count of this clonotype. The chain carries TRBV20-1 and TRBJ2-3; tentatively, D is TRBD2 (5 bases). CDR3 length equals 12 residues. Germline V lookup: CDR1 DFQATT, CDR2 SNEGSKA (reference sequence). Trimming pared 3 bases from V and 2 bases from J, leaving 6 bases between. The CDR3 loop reads CSASRDTDTQYF. DNA for the CDR3: TGCAGTGCTAGCCGGGACACAGATACGCAGTATTTT.

This clonotype was seen only a few times. V is TRBV30 and J is TRBJ2-7; D call uncertain. Per the germline V gene, CDR1 is GTSNPN and CDR2 is SVGIG (reference sequence). The V end lost 0 bases, the J end lost 9 bases, and 9 bases lay between the germline ends. The length of the CDR3 is 11 residues. The CDR3 nucleotides are TGTGCCTGGAGTGTTTTGGATGTGCAGTACTTC. This encodes CAWSVLDVQYF.

V gene TRBV10-2 combines with J gene TRBJ1-6; 10 nucleotides agree with TRBD1. The CDR3 has 14 residues. J gave up 8 bases and V 5 bases, and 3 bases lay outside the gene matches. Per germline, CDR1 WSHSY and CDR2 SAAADI. CDR3 residues: CASSPGQGDSPLHF. CDR3 coding DNA: TGCGCCAGCAGTCCCGGACAGGGGGATTCACCCCTCCACTTT.